These 25 T cell receptor beta chains were all obtained from the same sample, sequenced in a study of tumor-infiltrating lymphocytes in primary liver carcinoma (dated by TCRdb to 2016 to 2017). Total RNA and DNA were co-extracted without cell sorting from roughly 20-30 mg of bulk tissue using the AllPrep DNA/RNA mini kit. Reads for this sample came from an Illumina HiSeq 2500. Using a constant-region primer and ProtoScript II reverse transcriptase, TCRbeta-specific cDNA was reverse-transcribed from roughly 460 ng total RNA. The TCRbeta libraries were prepared through three rounds of nested multiplex PCR following a slightly modified ARM-PCR procedure. Each of the first two PCR rounds ran for nine to eleven cycles and used multiplex TRBV1-TRBV30 forward primers together with a Cbeta reverse primer. TCRdb applied fastp at Q25 and MiXCR to the public reads, then kept only in-frame beta chains. Every entry covers one CDR3 protein and lists the most common genes and DNA from its rows. This sample holds around 56,000 distinct CDR3 sequences; about two thirds were observed only once. Roughly three fifths of the sample rests with the top ten.

Source material: liver tumor tissue from sampling region 2. Interpreted using the paper, the cell subset or site label stands for: tumor region T2, inferior pole. The receptors derive from a man aged 35 to 55 with primary liver carcinoma and hepatitis B virus infection.

About this clonotype itself: An end of the junction does not agree with germline; a read error may underlie this. The chain couples TRBV4-1 to TRBJ1-6; 9 bases fit TRBD1. Germline lookup yields CDR1 MGHRA and CDR2 YSYEKL. CDR3 length equals 16 residues. This chain's CDR3 is CASSYLQGANNSSLQF. CDR3 DNA sequence: TGCGCCAGCAGCTACCTACAGGGGGCTAATAATTCATCCCTCCAGTTT.

In this sample, this clonotype turned up a few times. The chain employs TRBV11-2 and TRBJ2-7, with TRBD2 matching over 8 bases. The CDR3 runs to 14 residues. Germline values: CDR1 SGHAT, CDR2 FQNNGV. Trimming removed 6 bases from V and 8 bases from J; junction bases left unmatched: 12. The CDR3 coding sequence is TGTGCCAGCAGATGGGGGACTAGGGTTAACAAGCAGTACTTC. Translating gives CASRWGTRVNKQYF.

V usage is TRBV29-1 and J usage is TRBJ1-2, with 8 nucleotides matching TRBD1. Germline loops: CDR1 SQVTM, CDR2 ANQGSEA. The CDR3 sequence is 12 residues long. V gave up 3 bases and J gave up 6 bases; unmatched junction bases: 3. The CDR3 region is CSVDRQGHGYTF. The CDR3 nucleotides read TGCAGCGTTGATCGACAGGGGCATGGCTACACCTTC.

Regarding this clonotype: A read error may produce the germline difference seen at one junction end. This chain links TRBV10-2 with TRBJ2-2; no firm D call. CDR1 is WSHSY and CDR2 is SAAADI in the germline V gene. The length of the CDR3 is 14 residues. CDR3 sequence (DNA): TGCGCCAGGAGTGTTGTAGGGTCAAGCGGGGAGCTGTTTTTT. As protein: CARSVVGSSGELFF.

For this clonotype: This likely comes from a read error, as the CDR3 has no conserved phenylalanine or tryptophan at its end. The rearrangement links TRBV6-6 to TRBJ2-7, with 8 bases matching TRBD1. V lost 5 bases, J lost 6 bases, and 12 bases stayed unmatched. Germline assignment: CDR1 MNHNY and CDR2 SVGAGI (reference sequence). The CDR3 runs to 15 residues. The chain's CDR3 is CASSLPPTGAAEQYL. In DNA, the CDR3 is TGTGCCAGCAGTCTCCCTCCGACAGGGGCGGCCGAGCAGTACTTA.

A remark on this clonotype: Sequence at one end of the junction differs from germline and may be a read error. This chain connects TRBV6-5 to TRBJ2-6, with D perhaps TRBD1 (5 bases). Germline V gene data show CDR1 as MNHEY and CDR2 as SVGAGI. The CDR3 consists of 19 residues. CDR3 residues: CASSRPWAGPLSGTNVLTF. CDR3 nucleotide sequence: TGTGCCAGCAGCCGACCCTGGGCAGGGCCCTTATCTGGGACCAACGTCCTGACTTTC.

Details on this clonotype: This clone may be a read error of a much larger clone one base away. CDR3 in amino acids: CASGSEAGRTDAQYF. The CDR3 coding sequence is TGTGCTAGTGGTTCCGAAGCGGGACGCACAGATGCGCAGTATTTT. The chain couples TRBV12-5 to TRBJ2-3; 7 bases match TRBD2. Per the germline V gene, CDR1 is LGHNT and CDR2 is FRNRAP. This CDR3 region has 15 residues.

The chain has TRBV29-1 and TRBJ2-3; D gene unclear. The CDR3 has 12 residues. V lost 3 bases to trimming and J lost 9 bases, with 13 bases between them. CDR1 and CDR2 from the germline V gene are SQVTM and ANQGSEA. The CDR3 protein is CSVDSPSRTQYF. CDR3 sequence (DNA): TGCAGCGTTGACAGCCCGTCGCGAACGCAGTATTTT.

About this clonotype: Germline is not matched at one junction end, which may reflect a read error. This sequence joins TRBV10-2 and TRBJ2-7; no clear D. Germline V gene sequence: CDR1 WSHSY, CDR2 SAAADI. The CDR3 has 12 amino acids. CDR3 sequence (DNA): TGCGCCAGCAGTGATGACAACCACGAGCATTACTTC. The encoded protein is CASSDDNHEHYF.

Comments on this clonotype: The CDR3 does not close with the conserved phenylalanine or tryptophan, likely indicating a read error. The V gene is TRBV6-2 or TRBV6-3, the J gene TRBJ2-7; 8 nucleotides line up with TRBD1. Germline assignment: CDR1 MNHEY and CDR2 SVGEGT. The ends lost 2 bases at V and 2 bases at J; junction bases unmatched: 11. This CDR3 spans 17 amino acids. In DNA, the CDR3 is TGTGCCAGCAGTTACGGAGTAGGGACAGGATTTACCTACGAGCAGTACTTA. It codes for CASSYGVGTGFTYEQYL.

Notes on this clonotype: The junction departs from the called germline gene at one end, perhaps through a read error. This rearrangement joins TRBV6-6 to TRBJ2-6, with D maybe TRBD1 (5 bases). The germline gives CDR1 MNHNY, CDR2 SVGAGI (reference sequence). There are 13 residues in the CDR3. Here the CDR3 DNA reads TGTGCCAGCACTCCCTCTGGGGCCAAGGTCCTGACTTTC. This gives the protein CASTPSGAKVLTF.

The chain has TRBV29-1 and TRBJ1-2; a weak D match, TRBD1 (5 bases). The CDR3 runs to 13 residues. V gave up 7 bases and J gave up 8 bases, with 20 bases separating them. In germline, CDR1 is SQVTM, CDR2 ANQGSEA. The CDR3 is CSDRIRAGRGYTF. Written as DNA, the CDR3 is TGCAGCGACCGCATAAGGGCAGGGCGAGGCTACACCTTC.

As concerns this clonotype: Possible read error: a much larger clone is one base away. The CDR3 DNA follows: TGCAGCGTTGTGATGGGCACAAATACGCAGTATTTT. Translated, it gives CSVVMGTNTQYF. V and J are TRBV29-1 and TRBJ2-3; D gene ambiguous. The CDR3 sequence is 12 residues long. Germline CDR1 is SQVTM and CDR2 is ANQGSEA.

About this clonotype itself: The germline gene is not matched at one end of the junction; a read error may be the cause. J is TRBJ1-5 and V is TRBV5-6; D is uncertain. The CDR3 extends over 14 amino acids. Germline V gene lookup returns CDR1 SGHDT and CDR2 YYEEEE. The CDR3 DNA reads as TGTGTCAGCAGCTTCAGACGTAACAATCAGCCTCAGCATTTT. Protein sequence: CVSSFRRNNQPQHF. Full variable domain (remainder filled in from reference TRBV5-6 and TRBJ1-5): DAGVTQSPTHLIKTRGQQVTLRCSPKSGHDTVSWYQQALGQGPQFIFQYYEEEERQRGNFPDRFSGHQFPNYSSELNVNALLLGDSALYLCVSSFRRNNQPQHFGDGTRLSIL.

This clonotype was seen many times. V is TRBV6-6 and J is TRBJ2-3; the D gene is possibly TRBD2 (7 bases). The V gene lost 6 bases and the J gene lost 1 base, with 20 bases spanning the gap. Per the germline V gene, CDR1 is MNHNY and CDR2 is SVGAGI (reference sequence). The CDR3 spans 17 residues. Written as DNA, the CDR3 is TGTGCCAGCAGCCCCGAGGGGGGGGCGATAGGCACAGATACGCAGTATTTT. Amino acids: CASSPEGGAIGTDTQYF.

This clonotype was seen only once. The junction differs from germline at one of its ends, possibly a read error. CDR3 region: CAGSLEDRGGRPQHF. CDR3 nucleotide sequence: TGTGCCGGCAGCTTAGAGGACAGGGGAGGTCGGCCCCAACATTTT. The chain carries TRBV11-2 and TRBJ1-5; 9 nucleotides match TRBD1. The CDR3 runs to 15 residues. Germline values: CDR1 SGHAT, CDR2 FQNNGV.

A remark on this clonotype: This could be a read error, since a much larger clone is one nucleotide away. The chain joins TRBV11-3 to TRBJ2-3; possible D gene TRBD2, 6 bases. Looked up from germline, CDR1 is SGHNT and CDR2 is YENEEA. The CDR3 runs to 15 residues. The DNA for the CDR3 is TGTGCCGGCAGCCCTGGGGGAGGTGGCACAGATACGCAGTATTTT. It is translated as CAGSPGGGGTDTQYF.

Regarding this clonotype: A much bigger clone sits one base away, suggesting this may be a read error. The chain uses TRBV11-1 and TRBJ2-3; D is possibly TRBD1 (6 bases). The V gene's germline CDR1 is SGHAT and CDR2 FQDESV (reference sequence). V lost 1 base and J lost 6, with 14 bases in between. CDR3 length equals 15 residues. CDR3 bases: TGTGCCAGCAGCTTAGGATGGGGGCGCGTGGATACGCAGTATTTT. As protein: CASSLGWGRVDTQYF.

Of note for this clonotype: Compared with germline, one end of the junction differs, possibly owing to a read error. The chain employs TRBV11-3 and TRBJ2-1; D uncertain. CDR3 length: 12 amino acids. CDR1 is SGHNT and CDR2 is YENEEA in the germline V gene. CDR3: CASSLNANEKFF. The CDR3 DNA reads TGTGCCAGCAGCTTAAATGCTAATGAGAAGTTCTTC.

This clonotype was detected ten times or more. The germline gene is not matched at one end of the junction; a read error may be the cause. This chain joins TRBV7-8 and TRBJ2-7; a possible D gene is TRBD1 (5 bases). The CDR3 runs to 15 residues. In germline, CDR1 is SGHVS, CDR2 FQNEAQ. CDR3 residues: CASSLSRVTSFEQYF. The CDR3 nucleotides read TGTGCCAGCAGCTTAAGCAGGGTGACCTCCTTCGAGCAGTACTTC.

A remark on this clonotype: A single base separates this from a much larger clone, so it may be a read error. The chain couples TRBV5-1 to TRBJ2-5; 9 positions match TRBD1. CDR1 and CDR2 from the germline V gene are SGHRS and YFSETQ. The length of the CDR3 is 16 residues. J was trimmed by 2 bases and V by 5 bases; bases with no gene match: 10. DNA for the CDR3: TGCGCCAGCAGACAGGGGACAGGGAATCCTCAAGAGACCCAGTACTTC. Its protein is CASRQGTGNPQETQYF.

Concerning this clonotype: A junction boundary mismatches the germline segment, possibly from a read error. This chain connects TRBV11-2 to TRBJ2-5, with 8 bases aligning to TRBD2. Germline values: CDR1 SGHAT, CDR2 FQNNGV. CDR3 length equals 16 residues. The CDR3 nucleotides read TGTATCAGCAGCCAAACTCCTGGCGGGGGGAAAGAGACCCGGTATTTC. This translates into CISSQTPGGGKETRYF.

This clonotype showed up just once. A read error may account for a junction end that differs from germline. This chain joins TRBV5-1 and TRBJ1-2; D gene ambiguous. The germline gives CDR1 SGHRS, CDR2 YFSETQ. CDR3 length equals 15 residues. CDR3 sequence (DNA): TGCGCCAGCAGCTTTGATGGAGCAGCTAACTATGGTTACAGCTTC. Translation: CASSFDGAANYGYSF. Full variable domain (remainder filled in from reference TRBV5-1 and TRBJ1-2): KAGVTQTPRYLIKTRGQQVTLSCSPISGHRSVSWYQQTPGQGLQFLFEYFSETQRNKGNFPGRFSGRQFSNSRSEMNVSTLELGDSALYLCASSFDGAANYGYSFGSGTRLTVV.

Of note for this clonotype: Its ends do not fully match the called genes, so a read error is possible. V usage is TRBV6-5 and J usage is TRBJ2-6, with D possibly being TRBD2 (7 bases). The CDR3 length is 14 residues. From germline, CDR1 is MNHEY and CDR2 SVGAGI. As DNA, the CDR3 is TGTGCCAGCAGTTACGTCGCGGGGGCCAACGTCCTGACCTTC. Amino acids: CASSYVAGANVLTF.

J is TRBJ2-2 and V is TRBV6-5, with TRBD2 as a possible D gene (5 bases). The CDR3 is made up of 14 amino acids. Germline loops: CDR1 MNHEY, CDR2 SVGAGI. Deletions cut 10 bases from V and 5 bases from J, with 17 bases between. The CDR3 bases are TGTGCCACTTACTCCGAACTAGTTACCGGGGAGCTGTTTTTT. Translated: CATYSELVTGELFF.